What follows are 11 T cell receptor beta chains derived from one specimen sequenced in a study of cytomegalovirus exposure and HLA in healthy donors. Profiled with immunoSEQ multiplex PCR; TCRdb holds only in-frame clones, not every one. The table has some 170,000 clones, around 96% seen once. Sequenced material: PBMCs. The receptors come from a woman between 18 and 29 years old in good health and CMV-seronegative.

This chain uses TRBV4-2 with TRBJ2-7; possible D gene TRBD2, 7 bases. CDR1 and CDR2 from the germline V gene are LGHNA and YNFKEQ. The V and J ends lost 6 bases and 0 bases respectively, with 15 bases between them. The CDR3 is 15 amino acids. The CDR3: CASRGTGGRSYEQYF. Here the CDR3 DNA reads TGTGCCAGCAGGGGAACGGGGGGCCGCTCCTACGAGCAGTACTTC.

The rearrangement joins TRBV15 to TRBJ1-5, with 11 positions matching TRBD1. V lost 0 bases and J lost 6; bases outside the gene matches: 16. CDR3 length: 20 residues. Germline V gene data show CDR1 as LNHNV and CDR2 as YYDKDF (reference sequence). CDR3 nucleotides: TGTGCCACCAGCAGAGATCGGGGGCCGGGACAGGGGGTTTTAGGTCAGCCCCAGCATTTT. Protein sequence: CATSRDRGPGQGVLGQPQHF.

The chain uses TRBV27 and TRBJ2-7; TRBD1 might be the D (6 bases). V lost 3 bases to trimming and J lost 6 bases, with 15 bases between them. The CDR3 loop spans 14 amino acids. Germline lookup yields CDR1 MNHEY and CDR2 SMNVEV (reference sequence). CDR3 amino acids: CASSLSGTFPEQYF. The CDR3 coding sequence is TGTGCCAGCAGTTTGTCCGGGACATTCCCCGAGCAGTACTTC.

The chain is built from TRBV6-5 and TRBJ1-2; 7 bases agree with TRBD1. Trimming took 6 bases from V and 8 from J; bases not matched to a gene: 15. The CDR3 is made up of 15 amino acids. From germline, CDR1 is MNHEY and CDR2 SVGAGI. As DNA, the CDR3 is TGTGCCAGCAGCGCCCTAGGGGGCCCGAGGGAGGGCTACACCTTC. Translation gives CASSALGGPREGYTF.

DNA of the CDR3: TGTGCCAGCAGCTGGGGGGATAGGGATGAGCAGTTCTTC. It specifies CASSWGDRDEQFF. The chain joins TRBV7-3 to TRBJ2-1; D possibly corresponds to TRBD2 (6 bases). This CDR3 contains 13 residues. The germline V gene has CDR1 SGHTA and CDR2 FQGTGA. Trimming took 4 bases from V and 8 from J, leaving 12 bases between them.

This clone occurred a few times. This chain links TRBV18 with TRBJ2-2; maybe TRBD2 (5 bases). This CDR3 contains 14 residues. The V gene lost 2 bases and the J gene lost 5 bases, with 9 bases spanning the gap. Per germline, CDR1 KGHSH and CDR2 LQKENI. The chain's CDR3 is CASSPITRTGELFF. CDR3 sequence (DNA): TGTGCCAGCTCACCAATTACTAGAACCGGGGAGCTGTTTTTT. Supplemented by reference TRBV18 and TRBJ2-2, the full variable domain reads NAGVMQNPRHLVRRRGQEARLRCSPMKGHSHVYWYRQLPEEGLKFMVYLQKENIIDESGMPKERFSAEFPKEGPSILRIQQVVRGDSAAYFCASSPITRTGELFFGEGSRLTVL.

This clone was seen a handful of times. This sequence joins TRBV2 and TRBJ2-7; D possibly corresponds to TRBD1 (6 bases). Germline CDR1 reads SNHLY; CDR2 reads FYNNEI. The CDR3 has 14 residues. Trimming removed 4 bases at V and 2 bases at J, with 12 bases between. The CDR3 region has the DNA TGTGCCAGCAGTGTAACAGGGTTGACCTACGAGCAGTACTTC. This gives the protein CASSVTGLTYEQYF.

This rearrangement joins TRBV19 to TRBJ1-2, with no clear D. V dropped 3 bases and J dropped 5 bases, with 19 bases sitting between them. Germline V gene data show CDR1 as LNHDA and CDR2 as SQIVND (reference sequence). The CDR3 is made up of 16 amino acids. The CDR3 DNA reads TGTGCCAGTAGTATCTTGGACTCCTGGGATTTATATGGCTACACCTTC. Residues: CASSILDSWDLYGYTF.

There are many counts of this clone. The chain employs TRBV19 and TRBJ2-3, with 8 bases matching TRBD1. With V trimmed by 8 bases and J by 3 bases, 7 bases remained unmatched. The germline CDR1 and CDR2 sequences are LNHDA and SQIVND (reference sequence). The CDR3 loop spans 14 amino acids. CDR3 sequence reads: CASQGAGVTDTQYF. The CDR3 nucleotides are TGTGCCAGTCAGGGGGCAGGGGTGACAGATACGCAGTATTTT.

The chain joins TRBV5-6 to TRBJ2-7, with no clear D. This CDR3 is 13 amino acids long. Germline lookup yields CDR1 SGHDT and CDR2 YYEEEE. Deletions cut 5 bases from V and 0 bases from J, with 9 bases between. The CDR3 loop reads CASSLYGSYEQYF. As DNA, the CDR3 is TGTGCCAGCAGTCTCTACGGCTCCTACGAGCAGTACTTC.

V usage is TRBV4-3 and J usage is TRBJ1-1; no firm D call. Germline CDR1 LGHNA, CDR2 YSLEER. Trimming shortened V by 0 bases and J by 0 bases, and 11 bases separated the two germline ends. The CDR3 has 16 residues. The CDR3: CASSQDYPRLNTEAFF. Written as DNA, the CDR3 is TGCGCCAGCAGCCAAGATTATCCGAGATTGAACACTGAAGCTTTCTTT.